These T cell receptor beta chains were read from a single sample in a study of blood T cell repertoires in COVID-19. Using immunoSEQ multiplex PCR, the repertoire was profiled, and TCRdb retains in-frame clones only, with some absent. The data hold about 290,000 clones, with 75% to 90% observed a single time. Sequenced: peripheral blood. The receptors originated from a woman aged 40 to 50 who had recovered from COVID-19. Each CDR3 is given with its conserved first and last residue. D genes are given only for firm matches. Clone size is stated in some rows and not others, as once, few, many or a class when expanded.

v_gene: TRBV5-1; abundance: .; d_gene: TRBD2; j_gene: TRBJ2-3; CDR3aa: CASSAQTSGSTDTQYF; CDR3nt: TGCGCCAGCAGCGCCCAGACTAGCGGGAGCACAGATACGCAGTATTTT
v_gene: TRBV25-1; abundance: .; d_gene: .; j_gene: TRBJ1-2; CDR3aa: CASSEYKGEHGYTF; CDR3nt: TGTGCCAGCAGTGAATACAAAGGGGAACATGGCTACACCTTC
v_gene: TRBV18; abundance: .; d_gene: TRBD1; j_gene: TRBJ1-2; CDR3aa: CASSPGQDSYGYTF; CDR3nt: TGTGCCAGCTCACCAGGACAGGATAGCTATGGCTACACCTTC
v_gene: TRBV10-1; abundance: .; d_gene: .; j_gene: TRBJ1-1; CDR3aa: CASSAAGANTEAFF; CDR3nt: TGCGCCAGCAGTGCGGCAGGGGCGAACACTGAAGCTTTCTTT
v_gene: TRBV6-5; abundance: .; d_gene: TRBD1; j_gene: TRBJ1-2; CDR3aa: CASSTSTGGGYTF; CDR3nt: TGTGCCAGCAGTACGAGCACAGGGGGTGGCTACACCTTC
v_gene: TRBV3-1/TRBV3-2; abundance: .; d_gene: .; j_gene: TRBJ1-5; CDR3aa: CASSLQGSQPQHF; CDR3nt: TGTGCCAGCAGCCTCCAGGGATCACAGCCCCAGCATTTT
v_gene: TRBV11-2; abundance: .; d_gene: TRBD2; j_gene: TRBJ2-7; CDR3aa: CASSPVSGSVYEQYF; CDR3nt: TGTGCCAGCAGCCCGGTGAGCGGGAGTGTCTACGAGCAGTACTTC
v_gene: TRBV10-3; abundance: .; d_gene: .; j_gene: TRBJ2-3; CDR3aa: CAIRGTGETDTQYF; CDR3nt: TGTGCCATCAGGGGGACGGGGGAGACAGATACGCAGTATTTT
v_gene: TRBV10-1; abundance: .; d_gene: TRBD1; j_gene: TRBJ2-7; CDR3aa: CAKDRGQAYEQYF; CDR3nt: TGCGCCAAGGACAGGGGGCAAGCCTACGAGCAGTACTTC
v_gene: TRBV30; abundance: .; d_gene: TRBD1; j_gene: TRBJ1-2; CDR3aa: CASITGGYGYTF; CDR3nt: TGTGCCTCAATAACAGGGGGCTATGGCTACACCTTC
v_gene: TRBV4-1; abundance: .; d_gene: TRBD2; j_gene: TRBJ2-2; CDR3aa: CASSQWMREGRTGELFF; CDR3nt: TGCGCCAGCAGCCAGTGGATGCGGGAGGGCCGGACCGGGGAGCTGTTTTTT
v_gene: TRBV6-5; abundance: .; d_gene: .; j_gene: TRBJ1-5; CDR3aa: CASSYSIRAVGPQHF; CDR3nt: TGTGCCAGCAGTTACTCGATCAGGGCGGTTGGGCCCCAGCATTTT
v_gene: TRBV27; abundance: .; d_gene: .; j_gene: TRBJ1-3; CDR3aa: CASSLGPAAGNTIYF; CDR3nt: TGTGCCAGCAGTTTGGGCCCGGCTGCGGGAAACACCATATATTTT
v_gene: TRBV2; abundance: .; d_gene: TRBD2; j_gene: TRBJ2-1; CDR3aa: CASSEWTSGIEQFF; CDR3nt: TGTGCCAGCAGTGAATGGACTAGCGGGATTGAGCAGTTCTTC
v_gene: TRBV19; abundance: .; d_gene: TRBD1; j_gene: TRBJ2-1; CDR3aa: CASSGTGGFNEQFF; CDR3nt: TGTGCCAGTAGCGGGACAGGGGGTTTCAATGAGCAGTTCTTC
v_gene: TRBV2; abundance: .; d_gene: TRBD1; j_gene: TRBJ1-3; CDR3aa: CASNRQGSSGNTIYF; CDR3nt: TGTGCCAGCAACCGACAGGGATCCTCTGGAAACACCATATATTTT
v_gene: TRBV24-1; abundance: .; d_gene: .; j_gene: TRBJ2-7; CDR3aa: CATSEGGAPIEQYF; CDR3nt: TGTGCCACCAGTGAGGGGGGGGCTCCGATCGAGCAGTACTTC
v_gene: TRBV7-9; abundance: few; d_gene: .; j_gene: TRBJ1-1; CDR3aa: CASSTQGSVNTEAFF; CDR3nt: TGTGCCAGCAGCACGCAGGGATCGGTGAACACTGAAGCTTTCTTT
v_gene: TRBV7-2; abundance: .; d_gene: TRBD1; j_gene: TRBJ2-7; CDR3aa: CASSLAGTGSYEQYF; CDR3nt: TGTGCCAGCAGCTTAGCGGGGACAGGTAGCTACGAGCAGTACTTC
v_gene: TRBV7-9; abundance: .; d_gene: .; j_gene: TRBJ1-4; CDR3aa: CASSHSPSNEKLFF; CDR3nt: TGTGCCAGCTCACACAGTCCCTCTAATGAAAAACTGTTTTTT
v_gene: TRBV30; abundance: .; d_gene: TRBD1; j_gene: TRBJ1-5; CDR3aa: CAWGRGPLRPQHF; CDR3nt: TGTGCCTGGGGCAGGGGGCCCCTCCGGCCCCAGCATTTT
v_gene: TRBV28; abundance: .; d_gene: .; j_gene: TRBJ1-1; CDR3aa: CASRSGVTEAFF; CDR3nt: TGTGCCAGCAGGTCGGGTGTCACTGAAGCTTTCTTT
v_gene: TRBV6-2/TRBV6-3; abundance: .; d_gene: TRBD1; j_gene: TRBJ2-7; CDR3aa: CASSYSGTGGYEQYF; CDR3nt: TGTGCCAGCAGTTACTCCGGGACAGGGGGCTACGAGCAGTACTTC
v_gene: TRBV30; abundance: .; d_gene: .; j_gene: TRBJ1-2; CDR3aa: CAWSDGRAVGYTF; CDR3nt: TGTGCCTGGAGTGACGGGAGGGCTGTGGGCTACACCTTC
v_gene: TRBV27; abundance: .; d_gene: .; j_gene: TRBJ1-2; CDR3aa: CASSLSGYGYTF; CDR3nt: TGTGCCAGCAGTTTAAGCGGCTATGGCTACACCTTC
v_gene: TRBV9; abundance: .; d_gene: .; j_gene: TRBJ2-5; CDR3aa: CASSVARNRQETQYF; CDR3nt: TGTGCCAGCAGCGTGGCCAGAAATCGCCAAGAGACCCAGTACTTC
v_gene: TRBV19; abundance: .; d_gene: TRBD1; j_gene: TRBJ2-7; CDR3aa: CASSIASGQGSEQYF; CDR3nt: TGTGCCAGTAGTATAGCTTCTGGACAGGGTTCCGAGCAGTACTTC
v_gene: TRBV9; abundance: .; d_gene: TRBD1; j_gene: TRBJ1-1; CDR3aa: CASSVDPGGYTEAFF; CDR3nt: TGTGCCAGCAGCGTAGATCCAGGGGGCTACACTGAAGCTTTCTTT
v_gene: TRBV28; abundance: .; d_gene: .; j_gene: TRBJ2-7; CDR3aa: CASSPSRQTGHEQYF; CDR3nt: TGTGCCAGCAGTCCGTCACGACAGACTGGCCACGAGCAGTACTTC
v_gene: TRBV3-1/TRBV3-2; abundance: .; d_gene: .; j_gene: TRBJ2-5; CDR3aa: CASSQSLAAETQYF; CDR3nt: TGTGCCAGCAGCCAAAGTCTAGCAGCAGAGACCCAGTACTTC
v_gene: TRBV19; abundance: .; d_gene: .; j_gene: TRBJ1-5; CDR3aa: CASSFSESNQPQHF; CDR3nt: TGTGCCAGTAGTTTCAGTGAAAGCAATCAGCCCCAGCATTTT
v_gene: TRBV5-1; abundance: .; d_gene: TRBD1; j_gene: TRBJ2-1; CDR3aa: CASTKTGTGGSYNEQFF; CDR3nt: TGCGCCAGCACAAAAACCGGGACAGGGGGCTCCTACAATGAGCAGTTCTTC
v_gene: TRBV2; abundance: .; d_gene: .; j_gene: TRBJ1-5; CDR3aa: CASSGSGSNQPQHF; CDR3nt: TGTGCCAGCAGTGGTTCCGGTAGCAATCAGCCCCAGCATTTT
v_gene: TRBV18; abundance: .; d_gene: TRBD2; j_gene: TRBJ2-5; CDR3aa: CASSPPRREGRETQYF; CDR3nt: TGTGCCAGCTCACCACCGAGGCGGGAGGGCCGGGAGACCCAGTACTTC
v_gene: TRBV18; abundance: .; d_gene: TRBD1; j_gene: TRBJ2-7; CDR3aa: CASSPLDRGSYEQYF; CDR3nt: TGTGCCAGCTCACCCTTAGACAGGGGGAGCTACGAGCAGTACTTC
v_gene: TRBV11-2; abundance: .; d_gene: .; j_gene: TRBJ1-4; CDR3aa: CASSSQTGATNEKLFF; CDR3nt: TGTGCCAGCAGTTCCCAGACTGGAGCAACTAATGAAAAACTGTTTTTT
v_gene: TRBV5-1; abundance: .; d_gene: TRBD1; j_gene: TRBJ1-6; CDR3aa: CASRQGSSPLHF; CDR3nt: TGCGCCAGCAGACAGGGGAGCTCACCCCTCCACTTT
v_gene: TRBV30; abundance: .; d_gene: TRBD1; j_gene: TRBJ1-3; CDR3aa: CAWSGGTGGHTIYF; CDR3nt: TGTGCCTGGAGTGGAGGCACAGGGGGCCACACCATATATTTT
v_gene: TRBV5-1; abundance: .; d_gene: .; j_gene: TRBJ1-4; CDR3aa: CASSLTGGFSGEKLFF; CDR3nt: TGCGCCAGCAGCTTGACCGGCGGGTTTTCTGGAGAAAAACTGTTTTTT
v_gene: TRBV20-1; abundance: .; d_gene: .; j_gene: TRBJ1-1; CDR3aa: CSASQSGGEAFF; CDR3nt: TGCAGTGCTAGTCAGTCGGGGGGAGAAGCTTTCTTT
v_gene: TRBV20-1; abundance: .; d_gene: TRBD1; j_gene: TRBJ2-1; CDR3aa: CSARPQGAVFF; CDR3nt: TGCAGTGCTAGACCTCAGGGGGCGGTATTCTTC
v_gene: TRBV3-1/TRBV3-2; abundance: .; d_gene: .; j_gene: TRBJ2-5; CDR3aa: CASSQVASALQETQYF; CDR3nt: TGTGCCAGCAGCCAAGTTGCTAGCGCCCTCCAAGAGACCCAGTACTTC
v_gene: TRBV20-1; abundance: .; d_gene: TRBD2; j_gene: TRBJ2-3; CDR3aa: CSASQVAGGNTQYF; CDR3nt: TGCAGTGCTAGTCAGGTAGCGGGAGGAAATACGCAGTATTTT
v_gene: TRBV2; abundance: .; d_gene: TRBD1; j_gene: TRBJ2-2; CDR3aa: CASSGRPGQFSNTGELFF; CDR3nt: TGTGCCAGCAGTGGTAGACCGGGACAGTTCTCGAACACCGGGGAGCTGTTTTTT
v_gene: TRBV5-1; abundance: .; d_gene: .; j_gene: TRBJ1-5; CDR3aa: CASSLGDQPQHF; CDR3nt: TGCGCCAGCAGCTTAGGGGATCAGCCCCAGCATTTT
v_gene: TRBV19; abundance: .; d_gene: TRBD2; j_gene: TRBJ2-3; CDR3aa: CASTPSGRRTDTQYF; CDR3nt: TGTGCCAGTACCCCCAGCGGGAGACGAACGGATACGCAGTATTTT
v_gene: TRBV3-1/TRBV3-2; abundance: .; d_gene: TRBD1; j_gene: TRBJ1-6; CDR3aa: CASSQHRGSNSPLHF; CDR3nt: TGTGCCAGCAGCCAACACAGGGGGTCAAATTCACCCCTCCACTTT
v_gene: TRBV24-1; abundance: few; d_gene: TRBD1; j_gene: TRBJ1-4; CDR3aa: CATSDLPWDREDVPNEKLFF; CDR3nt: TGTGCCACCAGTGATTTACCTTGGGACAGGGAAGACGTGCCTAATGAAAAACTGTTTTTT
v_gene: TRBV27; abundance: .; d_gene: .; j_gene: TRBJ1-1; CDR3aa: CASRHSWRENTEAFF; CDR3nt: TGTGCCAGCCGCCATTCGTGGCGGGAGAACACTGAAGCTTTCTTT
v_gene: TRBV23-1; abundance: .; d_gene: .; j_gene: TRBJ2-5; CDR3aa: CASSLVYQRAIPETQYF; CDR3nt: TGCGCCAGCAGTCTAGTCTATCAGAGGGCCATCCCAGAGACCCAGTACTTC